This T cell receptor beta chain was observed in a study of shared T cell receptors in the human thymus. A single count supports this clone. The table came from immunoSEQ multiplex PCR; TCRdb's copy has only in-frame clones and leaves some out. In the table there are more than 550,000 clones, roughly 85% of which are singletons. The ends were cut back, 7 bases at V and 3 bases at J, with 6 bases in the middle. CDR3 length: 12 amino acids. CDR1 and CDR2 (germline): MNHEY, SVGAGI. The same sample was also studied in work on human thymus T cells. From that report: Thymus tissue was removed during corrective cardiac surgery. Thymic and blood repertoires appeared to carry a bias in their V and J gene usage.

This TCR was sampled from a girl younger than two with a congenital heart defect. The rearrangement links TRBV6-5 to TRBJ2-2; no firm D call. Sequencing was carried out using thymocytes. The CDR3 DNA sequence: TGTGCCAGCAAACGGGACACCGGGGAGCTGTTTTTT. Protein product: CASKRDTGELFF.